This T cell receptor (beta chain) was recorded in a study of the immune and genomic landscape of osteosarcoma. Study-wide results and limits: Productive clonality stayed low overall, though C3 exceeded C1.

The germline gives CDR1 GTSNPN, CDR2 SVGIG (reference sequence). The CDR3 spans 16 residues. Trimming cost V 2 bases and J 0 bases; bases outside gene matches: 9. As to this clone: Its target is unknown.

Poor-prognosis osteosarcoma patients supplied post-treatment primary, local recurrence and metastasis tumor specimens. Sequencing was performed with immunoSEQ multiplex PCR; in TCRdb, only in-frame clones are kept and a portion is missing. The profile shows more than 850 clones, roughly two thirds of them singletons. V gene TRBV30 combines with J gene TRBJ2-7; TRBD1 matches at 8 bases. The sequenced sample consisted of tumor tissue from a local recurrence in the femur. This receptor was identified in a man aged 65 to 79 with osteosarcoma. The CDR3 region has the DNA TGTGCCTGGAGTCCCATTGGACAGGGCAGCTCCTACGAGCAGTACTTC. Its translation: CAWSPIGQGSSYEQYF.